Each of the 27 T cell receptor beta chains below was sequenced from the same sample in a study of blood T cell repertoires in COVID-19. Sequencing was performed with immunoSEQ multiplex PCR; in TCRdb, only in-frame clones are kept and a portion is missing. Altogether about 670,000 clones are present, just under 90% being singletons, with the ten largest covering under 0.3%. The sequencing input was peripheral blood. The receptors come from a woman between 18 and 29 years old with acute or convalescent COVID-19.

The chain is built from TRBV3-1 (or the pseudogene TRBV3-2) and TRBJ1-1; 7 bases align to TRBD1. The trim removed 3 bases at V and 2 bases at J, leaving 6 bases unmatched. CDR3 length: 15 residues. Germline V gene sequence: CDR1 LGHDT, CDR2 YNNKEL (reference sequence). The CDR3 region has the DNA TGTGCCAGCAGCCACAGGACAGGCCCAAACACTGAAGCTTTCTTT. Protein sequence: CASSHRTGPNTEAFF.

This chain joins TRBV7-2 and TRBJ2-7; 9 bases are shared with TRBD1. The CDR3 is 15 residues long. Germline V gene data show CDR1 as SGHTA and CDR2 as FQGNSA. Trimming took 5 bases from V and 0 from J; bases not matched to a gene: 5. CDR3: CASSAWDRVSYEQYF. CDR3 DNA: TGTGCCAGCAGCGCCTGGGACAGGGTCTCCTACGAGCAGTACTTC.

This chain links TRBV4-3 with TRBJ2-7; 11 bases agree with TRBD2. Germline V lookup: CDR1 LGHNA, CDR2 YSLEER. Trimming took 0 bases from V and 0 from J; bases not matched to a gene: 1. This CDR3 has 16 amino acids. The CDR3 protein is CASSQDTSGSSYEQYF. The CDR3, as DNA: TGCGCCAGCAGCCAAGATACTAGCGGGAGCTCCTACGAGCAGTACTTC.

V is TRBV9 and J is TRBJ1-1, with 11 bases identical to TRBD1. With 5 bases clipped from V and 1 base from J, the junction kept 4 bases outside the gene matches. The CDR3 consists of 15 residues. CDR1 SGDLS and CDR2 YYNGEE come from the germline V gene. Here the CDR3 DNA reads TGTGCCAGCAGACCGGGACAGGGGGGGAACACTGAAGCTTTCTTT. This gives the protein CASRPGQGGNTEAFF.

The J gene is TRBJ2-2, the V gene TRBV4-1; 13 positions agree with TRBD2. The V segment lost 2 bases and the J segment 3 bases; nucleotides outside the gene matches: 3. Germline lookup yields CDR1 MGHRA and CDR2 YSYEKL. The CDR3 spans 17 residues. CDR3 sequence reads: CASSQRLAGGDTGELFF. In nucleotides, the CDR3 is TGCGCCAGCAGCCAACGACTAGCGGGGGGCGACACCGGGGAGCTGTTTTTT.

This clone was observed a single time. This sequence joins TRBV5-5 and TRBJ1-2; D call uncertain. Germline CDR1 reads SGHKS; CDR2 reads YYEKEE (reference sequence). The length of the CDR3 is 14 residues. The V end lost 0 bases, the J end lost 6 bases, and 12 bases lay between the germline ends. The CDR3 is CASSLAQASDGYTF. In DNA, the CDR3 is TGTGCCAGCAGCTTGGCTCAGGCGTCAGATGGCTACACCTTC.

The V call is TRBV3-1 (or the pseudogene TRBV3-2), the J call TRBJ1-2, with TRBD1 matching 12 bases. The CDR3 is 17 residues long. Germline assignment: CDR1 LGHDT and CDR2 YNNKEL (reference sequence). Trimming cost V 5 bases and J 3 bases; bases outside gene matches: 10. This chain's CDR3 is CASSGTWGQGAYYGYTF. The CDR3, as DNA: TGTGCCAGCAGCGGTACTTGGGGACAGGGGGCCTACTATGGCTACACCTTC.

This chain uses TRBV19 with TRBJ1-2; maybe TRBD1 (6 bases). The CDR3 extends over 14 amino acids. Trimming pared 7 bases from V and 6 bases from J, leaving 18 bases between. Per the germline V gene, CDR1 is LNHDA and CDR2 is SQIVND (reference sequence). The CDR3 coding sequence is TGTGCCAGTAAACAGGGCAACGAGGGGGATGGCTACACCTTC. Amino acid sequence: CASKQGNEGDGYTF.

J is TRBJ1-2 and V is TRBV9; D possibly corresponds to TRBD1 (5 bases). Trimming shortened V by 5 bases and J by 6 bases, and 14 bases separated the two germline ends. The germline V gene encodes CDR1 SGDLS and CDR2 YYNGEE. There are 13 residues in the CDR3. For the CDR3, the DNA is TGTGCCAGCAGACGGGACTACGGGCATGGCTACACCTTC. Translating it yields CASRRDYGHGYTF.

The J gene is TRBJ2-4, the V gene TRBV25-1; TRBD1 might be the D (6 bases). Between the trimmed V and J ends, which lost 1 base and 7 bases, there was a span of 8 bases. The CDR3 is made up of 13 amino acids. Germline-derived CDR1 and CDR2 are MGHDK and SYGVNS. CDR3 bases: TGTGCCAGCAGTGAATTTAGGGGGAACATTCAGTACTTC. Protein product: CASSEFRGNIQYF.

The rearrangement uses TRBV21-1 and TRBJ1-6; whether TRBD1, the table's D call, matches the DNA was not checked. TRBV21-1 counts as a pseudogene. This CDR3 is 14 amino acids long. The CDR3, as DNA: TGTGCCGGCCGGGACAGGGTGAAAAATTCACCCCTCCACTTT. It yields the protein CAGRDRVKNSPLHF.

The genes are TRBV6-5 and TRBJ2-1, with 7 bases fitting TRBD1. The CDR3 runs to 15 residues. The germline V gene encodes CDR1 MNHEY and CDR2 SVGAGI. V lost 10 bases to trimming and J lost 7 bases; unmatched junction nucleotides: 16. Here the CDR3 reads CATTHPRQGINEQFF. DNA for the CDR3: TGTGCCACCACACACCCGAGACAGGGTATAAATGAGCAGTTCTTC.

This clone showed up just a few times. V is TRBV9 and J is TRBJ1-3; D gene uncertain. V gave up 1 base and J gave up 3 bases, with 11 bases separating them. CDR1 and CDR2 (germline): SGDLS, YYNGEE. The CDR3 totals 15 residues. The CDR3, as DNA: TGTGCCAGCAGCGTACAGGCGGGCTTTGGAAACACCATATATTTT. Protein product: CASSVQAGFGNTIYF.

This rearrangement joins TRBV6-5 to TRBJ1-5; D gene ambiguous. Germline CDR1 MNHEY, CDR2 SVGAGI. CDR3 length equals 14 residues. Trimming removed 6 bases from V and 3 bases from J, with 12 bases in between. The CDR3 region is CASSPVQFNQPQHF. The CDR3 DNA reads TGTGCCAGCAGCCCCGTCCAGTTCAATCAGCCCCAGCATTTT.

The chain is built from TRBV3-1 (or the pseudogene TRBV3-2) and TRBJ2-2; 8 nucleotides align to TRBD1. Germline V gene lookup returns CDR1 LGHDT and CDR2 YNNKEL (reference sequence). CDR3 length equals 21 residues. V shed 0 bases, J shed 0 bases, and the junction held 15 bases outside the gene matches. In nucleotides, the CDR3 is TGTGCCAGCAGCCAAGATTTATTGGGACAGGCTGCTAAATCGAACACCGGGGAGCTGTTTTTT. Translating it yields CASSQDLLGQAAKSNTGELFF.

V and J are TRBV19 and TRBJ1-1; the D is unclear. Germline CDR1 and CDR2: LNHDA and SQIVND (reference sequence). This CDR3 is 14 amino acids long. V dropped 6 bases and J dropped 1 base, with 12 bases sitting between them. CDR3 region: CASRDQDWNTEAFF. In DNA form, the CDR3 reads TGTGCCAGTAGGGACCAGGACTGGAACACTGAAGCTTTCTTT. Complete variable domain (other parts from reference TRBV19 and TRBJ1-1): DGGITQSPKYLFRKEGQNVTLSCEQNLNHDAMYWYRQDPGQGLRLIYYSQIVNDFQKGDIAEGYSVSREKKESFPLTVTSAQKNPTAFYLCASRDQDWNTEAFFGQGTRLTVV.

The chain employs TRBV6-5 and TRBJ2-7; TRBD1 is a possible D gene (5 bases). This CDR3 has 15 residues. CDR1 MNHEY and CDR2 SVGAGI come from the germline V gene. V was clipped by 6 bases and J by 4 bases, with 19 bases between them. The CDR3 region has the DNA TGTGCCAGCAGGCCAGGGATAATAGCTAATTACGAGCAGTACTTC. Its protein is CASRPGIIANYEQYF.

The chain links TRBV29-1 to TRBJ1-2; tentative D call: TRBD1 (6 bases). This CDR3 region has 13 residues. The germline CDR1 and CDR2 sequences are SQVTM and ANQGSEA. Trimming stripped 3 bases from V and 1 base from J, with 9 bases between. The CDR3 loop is CSVEADSNYGYTF. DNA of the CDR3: TGCAGCGTTGAGGCGGACAGTAACTATGGCTACACCTTC.

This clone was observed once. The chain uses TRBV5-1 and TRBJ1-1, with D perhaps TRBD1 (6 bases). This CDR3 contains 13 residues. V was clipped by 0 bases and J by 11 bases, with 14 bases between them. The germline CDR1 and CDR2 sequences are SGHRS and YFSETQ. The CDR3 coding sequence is TGCGCCAGCAGCTTGGATAACAGGGAACTTGCTTTCTTT. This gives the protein CASSLDNRELAFF.

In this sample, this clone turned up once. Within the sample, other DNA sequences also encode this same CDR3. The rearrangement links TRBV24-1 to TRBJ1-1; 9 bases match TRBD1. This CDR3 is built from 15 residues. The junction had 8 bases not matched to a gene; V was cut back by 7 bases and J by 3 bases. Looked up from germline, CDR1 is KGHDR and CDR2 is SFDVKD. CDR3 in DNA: TGTGCCACCAGCGATCCGGGACAGGGAGACACTGAAGCTTTCTTT. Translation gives CATSDPGQGDTEAFF.

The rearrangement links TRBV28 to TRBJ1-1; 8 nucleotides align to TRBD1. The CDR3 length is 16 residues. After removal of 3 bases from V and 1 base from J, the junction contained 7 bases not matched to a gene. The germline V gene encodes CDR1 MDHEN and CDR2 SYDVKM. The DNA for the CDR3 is TGTGCCAGCAGTTTCCGTGACAGGGGAAGGAACACTGAAGCTTTCTTT. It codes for CASSFRDRGRNTEAFF. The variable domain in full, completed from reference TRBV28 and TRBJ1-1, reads DVKVTQSSRYLVKRTGEKVFLECVQDMDHENMFWYRQDPGLGLRLIYFSYDVKMKEKGDIPEGYSVSREKKERFSLILESASTNQTSMYLCASSFRDRGRNTEAFFGQGTRLTVV.

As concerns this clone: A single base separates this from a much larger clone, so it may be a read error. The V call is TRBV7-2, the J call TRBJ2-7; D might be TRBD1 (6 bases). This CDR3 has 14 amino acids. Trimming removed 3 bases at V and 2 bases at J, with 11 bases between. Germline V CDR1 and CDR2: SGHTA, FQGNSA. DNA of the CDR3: TGTGCCAGCAGCTTTCCGGGACAAACCTACGAGCAGTACTTC. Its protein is CASSFPGQTYEQYF. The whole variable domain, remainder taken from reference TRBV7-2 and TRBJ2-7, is GAGVSQSPSNKVTEKGKDVELRCDPISGHTALYWYRQSLGQGLEFLIYFQGNSAPDKSGLPSDRFSAERTGGSVSTLTIQRTQQEDSAVYLCASSFPGQTYEQYFGPGTRLTVT.

In DNA, the CDR3 is TGTGCCAGCAGCCGGACAGGGGGAGTATACGAGCAGTACTTC. Translated: CASSRTGGVYEQYF. The rearrangement links TRBV11-2 to TRBJ2-7; 10 bases fit TRBD1. The trim removed 5 bases at V and 4 bases at J, leaving 5 bases unmatched. Per germline, CDR1 SGHAT and CDR2 FQNNGV. There are 14 residues in the CDR3.

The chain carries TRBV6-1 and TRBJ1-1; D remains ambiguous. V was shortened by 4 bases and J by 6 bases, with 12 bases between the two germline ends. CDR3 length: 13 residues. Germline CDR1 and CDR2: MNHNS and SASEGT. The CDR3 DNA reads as TGTGCCAGCAGTGGAGCAGCGGGCGCTGAAGCTTTCTTT. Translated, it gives CASSGAAGAEAFF.

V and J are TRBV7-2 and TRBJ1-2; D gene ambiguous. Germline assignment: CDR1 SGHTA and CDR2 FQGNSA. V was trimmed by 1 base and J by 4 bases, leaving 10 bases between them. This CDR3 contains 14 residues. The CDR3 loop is CASSLDSGPYGYTF. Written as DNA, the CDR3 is TGTGCCAGCAGCTTAGACTCGGGTCCCTATGGCTACACCTTC. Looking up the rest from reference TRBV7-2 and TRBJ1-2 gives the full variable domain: GAGVSQSPSNKVTEKGKDVELRCDPISGHTALYWYRQSLGQGLEFLIYFQGNSAPDKSGLPSDRFSAERTGGSVSTLTIQRTQQEDSAVYLCASSLDSGPYGYTFGSGTRLTVV.

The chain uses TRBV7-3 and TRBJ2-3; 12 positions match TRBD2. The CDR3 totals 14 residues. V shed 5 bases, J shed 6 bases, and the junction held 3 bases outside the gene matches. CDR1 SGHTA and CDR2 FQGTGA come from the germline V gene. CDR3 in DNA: TGTGCCAGCAGCCAAGGACTAGCGGGGGATACGCAGTATTTT. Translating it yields CASSQGLAGDTQYF.

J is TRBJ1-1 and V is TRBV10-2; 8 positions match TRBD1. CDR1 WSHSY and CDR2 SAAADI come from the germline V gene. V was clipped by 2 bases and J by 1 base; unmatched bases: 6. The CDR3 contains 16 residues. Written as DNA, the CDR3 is TGCGCCAGCAGTGAGACTTACCAGGGGGCGAACACTGAAGCTTTCTTT. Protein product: CASSETYQGANTEAFF.